Sequencing of this T cell receptor beta chain was carried out in a study of regulatory T cells in long-lasting Graves disease. The time point is: newly diagnosed GD, antithyroid drugs for less than 3 months. The TCR library used RNA extracted from PBMCs. The table lists this clonotype with many counts. Its matching antigen is unknown. Study results and limitations: Thyroid tissue was not sampled; only peripheral blood was.

Combining iRepertoire HTBI primers with Arm-PCR of CDR3 regions, the authors built TCR beta libraries. TCRdb called the multiplex PCR reads again in MiXCR, with one record for every CDR3 protein. The sample records fewer than 500,000 distinct CDR3 sequences, 15% to 20% being singletons. This CDR3 has 14 amino acids. The V gene's germline CDR1 is GTSNPN and CDR2 SVGIG (reference sequence). The germline V and J ends were trimmed by 3 bases and 3 bases, with 14 bases remaining between them. In addition, the sample was reused for a study of T cells in Graves' hyperthyroidism and ophthalmopathy. In that study: From stable hyperthyroidism, ophthalmopathy was set apart by a 13 V-J model.

The V call is TRBV30, the J call TRBJ1-1; possibly TRBD1 for D (6 bases). The sequencing used peripheral blood mononuclear cells (PBMCs), collected at new diagnosis, from a patient treated with antithyroid drugs. The receptor comes from a man aged 35 to 55 with Graves disease. The DNA of the CDR3 is TGTGCCTGGAGATGGGGGGGCCGGGACACTGAAGCTTTCTTT. Its protein is CAWRWGGRDTEAFF.